The clone carrying this TCR beta chain turned up a few times. Its antigen is currently unknown. The data belong to a study of vaccination and CD4 T cells after COVID-19. On the study more broadly: Post-vaccination specimens were collected at a median of approximately 66 days following dose two (range 14 to 241). Study observations and caveats: SARS-CoV-2-reactive clonotypes rose nonsignificantly, with the median going from 21 to 38.

The Oncomine TCR Beta short-read assay was applied to DNA of cultured CD4+ T cells. Genomic DNA was isolated from cultured CD4+ T cells. Each CDR3 protein is one row after TCRdb ran MiXCR on the PCR reads. The sample carries around 10,000 distinct CDR3 sequences, about 29% recorded once. This sample's treatment: roughly 11-day PBMC culture with coronavirus spike peptide pools or control peptides (ViraFEST assay). Pre-COVID-19 pandemic sampling (2011-2018) yielded the unexposed donor's CD4+ T cells. Before TCRs were sequenced, ViraFEST expanded antigen-specific T cells with peptide pools. This CDR3 is 15 amino acids long. The trim removed 5 bases at V and 0 bases at J, leaving 6 bases unmatched. Germline loops: CDR1 SGHTA, CDR2 FQGNSA.

This TCR came from a human donor in good health. The sequencing input was CD4+ T cells from blood, cultured in vitro. V is TRBV7-2 and J is TRBJ1-2; 7 positions match TRBD1. In DNA, the CDR3 is TGTGCCAGCAGCAGGTTGGACAGGCCTAACTATGGCTACACCTTC. This sequence encodes CASSRLDRPNYGYTF. The full variable domain, in which reference TRBV7-2 and TRBJ1-2 provide the parts outside the CDR3, is GAGVSQSPSNKVTEKGKDVELRCDPISGHTALYWYRQSLGQGLEFLIYFQGNSAPDKSGLPSDRFSAERTGGSVSTLTIQRTQQEDSAVYLCASSRLDRPNYGYTFGSGTRLTVV.